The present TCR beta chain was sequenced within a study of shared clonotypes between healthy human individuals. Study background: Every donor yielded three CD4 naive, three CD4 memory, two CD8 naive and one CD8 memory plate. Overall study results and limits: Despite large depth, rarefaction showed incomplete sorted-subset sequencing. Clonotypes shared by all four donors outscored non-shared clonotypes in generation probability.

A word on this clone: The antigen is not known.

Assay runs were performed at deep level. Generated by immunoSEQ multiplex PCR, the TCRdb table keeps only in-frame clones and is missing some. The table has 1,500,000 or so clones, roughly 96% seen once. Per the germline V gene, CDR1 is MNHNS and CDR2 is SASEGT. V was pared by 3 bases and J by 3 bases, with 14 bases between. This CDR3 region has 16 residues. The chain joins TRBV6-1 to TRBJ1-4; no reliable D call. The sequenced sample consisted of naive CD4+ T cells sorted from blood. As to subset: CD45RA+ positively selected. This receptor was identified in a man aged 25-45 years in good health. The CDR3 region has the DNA TGTGCCAGCAGTGATTTTAGGAGCGGGTCTAATGAAAAACTGTTTTTT. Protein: CASSDFRSGSNEKLFF.